This T cell receptor (beta chain) was identified in a study of T cell changes during pregnancy in multiple sclerosis. CDR1 is SGHDT, CDR2 YYEEEE, per germline. The CDR3 totals 15 residues. V was clipped by 4 bases and J by 5 bases; unmatched bases: 8. TCRdb keeps only in-frame clones here, not all; method: immunoSEQ multiplex PCR. The table lists tens of thousands of clones, more than 90% of them singletons. V gene TRBV5-6 combines with J gene TRBJ2-7; 11 bases are shared with TRBD2. Sequences were derived from CD4+ T cells from peripheral blood mononuclear cells, sampled in the first trimester of pregnancy. The receptor was derived from a female donor with multiple sclerosis, enrolled in a pregnancy study. The CDR3 coding sequence is TGTGCCAGCAGCGCACTAGCGGGAGTTATCCACGAGCAGTACTTC. This encodes CASSALAGVIHEQYF. Complete variable domain (other parts from reference TRBV5-6 and TRBJ2-7): DAGVTQSPTHLIKTRGQQVTLRCSPKSGHDTVSWYQQALGQGPQFIFQYYEEEERQRGNFPDRFSGHQFPNYSSELNVNALLLGDSALYLCASSALAGVIHEQYFGPGTRLTVT.